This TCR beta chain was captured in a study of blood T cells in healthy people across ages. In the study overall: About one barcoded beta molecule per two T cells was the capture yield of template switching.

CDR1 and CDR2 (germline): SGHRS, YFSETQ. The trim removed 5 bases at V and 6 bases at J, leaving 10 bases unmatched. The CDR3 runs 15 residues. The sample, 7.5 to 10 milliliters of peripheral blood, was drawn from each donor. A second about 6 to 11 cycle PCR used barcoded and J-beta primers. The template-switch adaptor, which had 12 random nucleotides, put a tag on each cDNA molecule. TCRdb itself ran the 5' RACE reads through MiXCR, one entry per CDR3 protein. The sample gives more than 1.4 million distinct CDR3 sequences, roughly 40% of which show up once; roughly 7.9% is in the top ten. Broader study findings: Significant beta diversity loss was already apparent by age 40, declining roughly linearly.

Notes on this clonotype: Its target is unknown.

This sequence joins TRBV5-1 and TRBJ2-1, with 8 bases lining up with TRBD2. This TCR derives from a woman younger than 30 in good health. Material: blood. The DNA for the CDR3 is TGCGCCAGCAGAACAAGCGGGGGAGTATGCAATGAGCAGTTCTTC. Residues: CASRTSGGVCNEQFF.